The rows below give T cell receptor beta chains drawn from one sample of a study of CD8 T cells in ankylosing spondylitis. TCRdb re-called the 5' RACE reads through MiXCR, storing one row per CDR3 protein. This table has some 840,000 distinct CDR3 sequences, about 12% appearing once. The source material was blood, either unsorted or a sorted T cell fraction (not recorded which). Every receptor here comes from a male donor with ankylosing spondylitis. Both conserved end residues are part of each CDR3. Each record gives: D gene, CDR3 length, J gene, V gene, clone size, CDR3 protein, CDR3 DNA. The D gene is left open where the match is weak. Some rows mark clone size as missing; the rest say once, few, many or name a class of expanded clone.

.,16,TRBJ2-2,TRBV19,.,CASSTPDSMNTGELFF,TGTGCCAGTAGTACGCCGGACAGCATGAACACCGGGGAGCTGTTTTTT
TRBD1,13,TRBJ2-7,TRBV18,once,CASSPSNRGRRYF,TGTGCCAGCTCACCATCTAACAGGGGGCGTAGGTACTTC
.,15,TRBJ1-4,TRBV4-2,few,CASSQERGVPQKLFF,TGTGCCAGCAGCCAAGAAAGGGGAGTCCCGCAAAAACTGTTTTTT
TRBD2,12,TRBJ2-1,TRBV20-1,.,CSARKREAEQFF,TGCAGTGCTAGAAAGCGGGAGGCTGAGCAGTTCTTC
.,14,TRBJ1-2,TRBV6-1,.,CASRVTIDSYGYTF,TGTGCCAGCAGAGTGACGATTGACAGCTATGGCTACACCTTC
.,14,TRBJ2-3,TRBV29-1,few,CSVEDRKTGDTQYF,TGCAGCGTTGAAGACCGGAAGACAGGAGATACGCAGTATTTT
.,10,TRBJ1-1,TRBV6-6,few,CASINIEAFF,TGTGCCAGCATTAATATTGAAGCTTTCTTT
.,14,TRBJ2-3,TRBV7-2,few,CASSPERATDTQYF,TGTGCCAGCAGCCCTGAGAGGGCAACAGATACGCAGTATTTT
.,12,TRBJ1-2,TRBV28,.,CASQPGTYGYTF,TGTGCTAGCCAGCCCGGGACCTATGGCTACACCTTC
.,14,TRBJ2-7,TRBV6-2/TRBV6-3,.,CASSYRRAGYEQYF,TGTGCCAGCAGTTACCGGAGGGCTGGCTACGAGCAGTACTTC
TRBD2,15,TRBJ2-1,TRBV24-1,few,CATSALSGIKNEQFF,TGTGCCACCAGTGCTCTTAGCGGGATAAAAAATGAGCAGTTCTTC
.,17,TRBJ2-3,TRBV6-1,few,CASRALGRPASTDTQYF,TGTGCCAGCAGGGCATTAGGACGGCCGGCTAGCACAGATACGCAGTATTTT
TRBD2,14,TRBJ2-5,TRBV27,.,CASNRASGAETQYF,TGTGCCAGCAATCGGGCTAGCGGGGCGGAGACCCAGTACTTC
.,13,TRBJ1-1,TRBV12-3/TRBV12-4,many,CASSSSGVTEAFF,TGTGCCAGCAGTTCCTCAGGGGTCACTGAAGCTTTCTTT
.,14,TRBJ2-4,TRBV20-1,.,CSANKQGGKNIQYF,TGCAGTGCTAATAAGCAGGGTGGCAAAAACATTCAGTACTTC
.,14,TRBJ2-7,TRBV20-1,.,CSASKPSGLYEQYF,TGCAGTGCTAGCAAACCGTCGGGGCTCTACGAGCAGTACTTC
TRBD1,15,TRBJ1-4,TRBV12-3/TRBV12-4,few,CASSKTGTAEVELFF,TGTGCCAGCAGTAAAACCGGGACAGCCGAGGTGGAACTGTTTTTT
.,14,TRBJ1-1,TRBV20-1,.,CSARDLGGGTEAFF,TGCAGTGCTAGAGATCTCGGCGGAGGAACTGAAGCTTTCTTT
.,12,TRBJ2-3,TRBV12-3/TRBV12-4,few,CASRVFTDTQYF,TGTGCCAGCAGGGTCTTCACAGATACGCAGTATTTT
TRBD2,17,TRBJ2-1,TRBV5-1,few,CASSLMTSGGAQGEQFF,TGCGCCAGCAGCTTGATGACTAGCGGGGGGGCGCAGGGTGAGCAGTTCTTC
TRBD2,16,TRBJ2-2,TRBV20-1,few,CSARPSGKIYTGELFF,TGCAGTGCTAGACCTAGCGGGAAGATATACACCGGGGAGCTGTTTTTT
TRBD2,14,TRBJ2-1,TRBV20-1,.,CSALAGRLGNEQFF,TGCAGTGCTCTAGCGGGCCGCCTTGGGAATGAGCAGTTCTTC